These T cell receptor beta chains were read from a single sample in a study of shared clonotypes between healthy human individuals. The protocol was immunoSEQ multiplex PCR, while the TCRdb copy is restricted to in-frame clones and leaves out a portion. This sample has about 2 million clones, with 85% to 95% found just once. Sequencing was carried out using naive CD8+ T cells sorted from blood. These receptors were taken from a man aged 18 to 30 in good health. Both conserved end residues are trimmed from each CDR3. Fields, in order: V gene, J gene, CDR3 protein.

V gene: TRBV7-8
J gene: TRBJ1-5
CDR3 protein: ASSLSTGGGQPQH

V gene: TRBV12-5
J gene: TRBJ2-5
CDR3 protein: AEARETQY

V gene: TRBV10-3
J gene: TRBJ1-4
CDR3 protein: AVGRAENEKLF

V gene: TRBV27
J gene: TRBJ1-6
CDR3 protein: ASSPDRGYSPLH

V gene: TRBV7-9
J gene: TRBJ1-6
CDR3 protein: ASSTLDGQSYGDSPLH

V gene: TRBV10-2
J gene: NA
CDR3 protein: ARTRRAYEQY

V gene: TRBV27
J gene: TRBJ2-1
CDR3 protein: ASSPGQGGNEQF

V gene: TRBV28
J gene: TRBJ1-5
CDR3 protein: ASSLFVEGNQPQH

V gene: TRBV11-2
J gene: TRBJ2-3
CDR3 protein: ASIRTSEDTDTQY

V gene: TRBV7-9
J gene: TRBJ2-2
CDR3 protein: ASSSSSVNTGELF

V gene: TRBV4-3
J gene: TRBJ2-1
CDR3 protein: ASSRTSGSSDEQF

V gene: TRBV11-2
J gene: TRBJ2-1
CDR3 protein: ASSPPGAGEQF

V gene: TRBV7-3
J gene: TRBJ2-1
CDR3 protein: ARHLGEQF

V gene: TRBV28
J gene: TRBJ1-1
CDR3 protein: ASRFAGGTEAF

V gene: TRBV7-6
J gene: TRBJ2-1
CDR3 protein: ASSSDFNNEQF

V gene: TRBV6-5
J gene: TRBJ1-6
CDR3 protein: ASSYGTNSPLH

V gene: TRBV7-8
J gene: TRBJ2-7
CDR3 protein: ASSLDASGSYEQY

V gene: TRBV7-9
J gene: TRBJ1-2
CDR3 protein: ASSSTGEIFGYT

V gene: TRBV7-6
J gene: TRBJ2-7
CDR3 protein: ASSFGTSAYEQY

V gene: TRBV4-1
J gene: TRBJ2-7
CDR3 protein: ASSQVSGTGSSYEQY

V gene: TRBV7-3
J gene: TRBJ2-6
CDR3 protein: ASSREGAGANVLT

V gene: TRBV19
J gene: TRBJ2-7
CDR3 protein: ASSAFRQGYYEQY

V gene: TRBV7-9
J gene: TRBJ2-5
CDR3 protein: ASSQPWGYQETQY

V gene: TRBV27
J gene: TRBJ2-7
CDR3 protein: ASSSLDRDEQY

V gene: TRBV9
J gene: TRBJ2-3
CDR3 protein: ASSRDWGVSDTQY

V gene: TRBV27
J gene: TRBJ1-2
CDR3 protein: ASSFGPSYGYT

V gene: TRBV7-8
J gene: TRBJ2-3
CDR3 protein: ASSLVPDTQY

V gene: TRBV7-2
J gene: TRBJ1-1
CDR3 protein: ASSLSRGPTEAF

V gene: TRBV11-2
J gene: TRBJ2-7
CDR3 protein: ASSLGGFEGISYEQY

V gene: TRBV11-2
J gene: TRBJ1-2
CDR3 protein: ASSLGGTGYT

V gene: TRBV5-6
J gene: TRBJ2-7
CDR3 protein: ASSLYDYEQY

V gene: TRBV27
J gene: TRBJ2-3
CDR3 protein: ASSLVLSTDTQY

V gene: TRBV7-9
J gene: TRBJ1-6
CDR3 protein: ASSLDGGSPLH

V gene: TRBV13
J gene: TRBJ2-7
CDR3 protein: ASSESSYEQY

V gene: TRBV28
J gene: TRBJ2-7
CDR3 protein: ASSLQGTYEQY

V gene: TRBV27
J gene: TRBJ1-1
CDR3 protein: ASSFRGGTNTEAF

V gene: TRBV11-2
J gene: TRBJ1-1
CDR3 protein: ASSALGVTEAF

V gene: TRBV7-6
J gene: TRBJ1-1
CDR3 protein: ASSLDQEGRNTEAF

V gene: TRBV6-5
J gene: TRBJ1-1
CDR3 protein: ASSYSSVRTEAF

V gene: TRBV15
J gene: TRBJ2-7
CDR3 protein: ATSRDRGVLNEQY

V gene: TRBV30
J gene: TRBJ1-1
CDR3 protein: AWEFLNTEAF

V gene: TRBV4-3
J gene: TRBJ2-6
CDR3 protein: ASSQDSSPSGANVLT

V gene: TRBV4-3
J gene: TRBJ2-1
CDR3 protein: ASSQDRGSHNEQF

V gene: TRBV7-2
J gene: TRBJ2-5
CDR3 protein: ASSSFRSQETQY

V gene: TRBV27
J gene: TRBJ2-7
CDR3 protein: ASSPSTSGQGYEQY

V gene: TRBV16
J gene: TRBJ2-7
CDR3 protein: ASSPTIGGGVYEQY

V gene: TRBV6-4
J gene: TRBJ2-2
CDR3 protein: ASRGYTGELF

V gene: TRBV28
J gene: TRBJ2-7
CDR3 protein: ASSFGQSYEQY

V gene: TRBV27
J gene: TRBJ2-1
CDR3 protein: ASRAAGVYNEQF

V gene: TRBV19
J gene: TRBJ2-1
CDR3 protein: ASSIAANEQF

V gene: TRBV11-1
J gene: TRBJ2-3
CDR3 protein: ASSLEAGGWTDTQY

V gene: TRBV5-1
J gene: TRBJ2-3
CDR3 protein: ASSLVIGGSSTDTQY

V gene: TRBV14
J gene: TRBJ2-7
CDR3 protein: ASSLVVTGTYEQY

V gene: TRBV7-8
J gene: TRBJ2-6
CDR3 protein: ASSVAGSGANVLT